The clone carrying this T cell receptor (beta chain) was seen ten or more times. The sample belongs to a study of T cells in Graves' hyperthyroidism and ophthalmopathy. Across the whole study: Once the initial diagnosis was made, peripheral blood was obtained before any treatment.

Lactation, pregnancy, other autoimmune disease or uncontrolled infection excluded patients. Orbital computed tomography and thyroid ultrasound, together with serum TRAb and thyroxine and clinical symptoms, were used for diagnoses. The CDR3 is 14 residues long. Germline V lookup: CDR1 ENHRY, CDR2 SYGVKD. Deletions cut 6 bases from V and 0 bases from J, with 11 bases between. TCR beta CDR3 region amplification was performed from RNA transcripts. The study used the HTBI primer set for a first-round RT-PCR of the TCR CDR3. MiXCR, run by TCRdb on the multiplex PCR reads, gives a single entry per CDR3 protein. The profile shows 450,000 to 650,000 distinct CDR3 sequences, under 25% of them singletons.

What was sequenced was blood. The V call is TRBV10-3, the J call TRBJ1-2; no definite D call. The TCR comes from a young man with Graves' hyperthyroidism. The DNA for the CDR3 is TGTGCCATCAGACCAACGGGGACTAACTATGGCTACACCTTC. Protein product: CAIRPTGTNYGYTF.